This T cell receptor (beta chain) was identified in a study of blood T cell repertoires in COVID-19. Overall study: Sites across the United States, Italy and Spain contributed samples from acute and convalescent COVID-19. The cDNA or gDNA used as material had been derived from T cells, B-cell-depleted T cells, or PBMCs.

As processed by the authors: The authors estimated nucleated cell counts from reference gene primer amplification. Libraries were prepared by immunoSEQ multiplex PCR; TCRdb keeps only in-frame clonotypes and omits some of them. V, J and clone size are taken as reported in that table, and D and trimming were inferred from the DNA itself. The data hold 85,000 to 130,000 clones, with roughly 92% observed a single time. The V end lost 7 bases, the J end lost 8 bases, and 11 bases lay between the germline ends. CDR3 size: 11 residues. CDR1 and CDR2 (germline): MNHEY, SVGAGI. Material for sequencing was peripheral blood. The genes are TRBV6-5 and TRBJ1-1, with D maybe TRBD1 (6 bases). The sequence was obtained from a man between 60 and 70 years old with acute or convalescent COVID-19. In DNA, the CDR3 is TGTGCCAGCATAAGGACAGCCGAAGCTTTCTTT. The encoded protein is CASIRTAEAFF.